A single sample is the source of the 24 T cell receptor beta chains below, sequenced in a study of CD8+CD57+ T cells in acquired aplastic anemia. CD8+CD57+ cell expansion, shown by flow cytometry, had occurred in the patients selected for sequencing. Investigators profiled TCR beta VDJ and CDR3 from genomic DNA template. TCRdb passed the reads through MiXCR, listing each CDR3 protein once. The data show 150,000 to 200,000 distinct CDR3 sequences, with less than 60% seen just once and around 1.1% held by the top ten. Sequenced: sorted CD4+, CD8+, or CD8+CD57+ T cells (not recorded which) from PBMCs. The receptors here all came from a human donor with aplastic anemia.

The chain is built from TRBV14 and TRBJ2-7; TRBD1 aligns across 8 bases. This CDR3 region has 15 residues. The germline CDR1 and CDR2 sequences are SGHDN and FVKESK. The V gene end was trimmed by 6 bases and the J gene end by 6 bases; junction bases not matched to a gene: 13. For the CDR3, the DNA is TGTGCCAGCAGTAGGGGACAGGCGGCGAAGGGCGAGCAGTACTTC. Its translation is CASSRGQAAKGEQYF. Based on the CDR3 plus reference TRBV14 and TRBJ2-7, the full variable domain is EAGVTQFPSHSVIEKGQTVTLRCDPISGHDNLYWYRRVMGKEIKFLLHFVKESKQDESGMPNNRFLAERTGGTYSTLKVQPAELEDSGVYFCASSRGQAAKGEQYFGPGTRLTVT.

This clonotype was found many times. One end of the junction does not line up with germline, which may come from a read error. V and J are TRBV10-2 and TRBJ2-7, with D perhaps matching TRBD1 or TRBD2 (6 bases each). Germline CDR1 reads WSHSY; CDR2 reads SAAADI. The length of the CDR3 is 13 residues. The chain's CDR3 is CASSDGGSYEQYF. In DNA form, the CDR3 reads TGCGCTAGCAGTGACGGGGGCAGCTACGAGCAGTACTTC.

In regard to this clonotype: A read error may account for a junction end that differs from germline. CDR3 sequence: CATSRARGNAEAFF. CDR3 nucleotides: TGTGCCACCAGCAGAGCCAGGGGGAACGCTGAAGCTTTCTTT. The genes are TRBV15 and TRBJ1-1; 7 nucleotides agree with TRBD1. The V gene's germline CDR1 is LNHNV and CDR2 YYDKDF (reference sequence). The CDR3 is 14 residues long.

This clonotype was observed a few times. The junction shows a germline mismatch at one end, possibly a read error. The rearrangement links TRBV12-3 or TRBV12-4 to TRBJ1-1, with no clear D. The CDR3 is made up of 11 amino acids. As DNA, the CDR3 is TGTGCCAGCATCTTCGACACTGAAGCTTCCTTT. Amino acids: CASIFDTEASF.

This clonotype has a handful of counts. The V call is TRBV4-1, the J call TRBJ2-3; tentative D call: TRBD2 (6 bases). Deletions cut 1 base from V and 0 bases from J, with 11 bases between. This CDR3 has 16 amino acids. CDR1 is MGHRA, CDR2 YSYEKL, per germline. Here the CDR3 reads CASSQVGGASTDTQYF. In DNA, the CDR3 is TGCGCCAGCAGCCAAGTGGGCGGGGCTAGCACAGATACGCAGTATTTT.

This clonotype was detected many times. The chain combines TRBV5-5 with TRBJ1-1; TRBD1 aligns across 7 bases. The V and J ends lost 3 bases and 1 base, in that order; junction bases with no gene match: 3. CDR3 length equals 14 residues. CDR1 is SGHKS, CDR2 YYEKEE, per germline (reference sequence). CDR3: CASSWGQTNTEAFF. CDR3 nucleotides: TGTGCCAGCAGCTGGGGACAGACGAACACTGAAGCTTTCTTT.

This clonotype was seen ten or more times. V and J are TRBV3-1 and TRBJ2-3, with D perhaps TRBD2 (5 bases). The germline V gene has CDR1 LGHDT and CDR2 YNNKEL (reference sequence). Trimming left V 0 bases short and J 4 bases short, with 8 bases between. CDR3 length equals 14 residues. In nucleotides, the CDR3 is TGTGCCAGCAGCCAAGATGAGGGTCCAGATACGCAGTATTTT. Translating gives CASSQDEGPDTQYF.

Ten or more counts support this clonotype. The V call is TRBV6-2 or TRBV6-3, the J call TRBJ1-1; D gene ambiguous. The germline V gene has CDR1 MNHEY and CDR2 SVGEGT. V was shortened by 4 bases and J by 0 bases, with 9 bases between the two germline ends. The CDR3 length is 14 residues. The CDR3 DNA reads TGTGCCAGCAGTTGGTCCGTTATGAACACTGAAGCTTTCTTT. Protein product: CASSWSVMNTEAFF.

This rearrangement joins TRBV19 to TRBJ1-3; unclear D gene. The CDR3 spans 15 residues. Germline-derived CDR1 and CDR2 are LNHDA and SQIVND (reference sequence). V dropped 6 bases and J dropped 4 bases, with 16 bases sitting between them. The CDR3 nucleotides read TGTGCCAGTAGAAAAGACGGATCCAACGGAAACACCATATATTTT. This codes for CASRKDGSNGNTIYF.

This chain joins TRBV3-1 and TRBJ2-4; 8 bases line up with TRBD1. V was pared by 3 bases and J by 3 bases, with 4 bases of the junction left unmatched. The CDR3 runs 15 residues. Germline V gene data show CDR1 as LGHDT and CDR2 as YNNKEL (reference sequence). The CDR3 DNA reads TGTGCCAGCAGCCACACGACAGGGGACAAAAACATTCAGTACTTC. This encodes CASSHTTGDKNIQYF.

This clonotype was seen a single time. The J gene is TRBJ2-7, the V gene TRBV20-1; 10 bases are shared with TRBD2. Trimming cost V 6 bases and J 4 bases; bases outside gene matches: 9. CDR1 is DFQATT, CDR2 SNEGSKA, per germline (reference sequence). The CDR3 runs 14 residues. CDR3 nucleotide sequence: TGCAGTGCCTCAGCGGGGACTAGCGAATACGAGCAGTACTTC. Translated, it gives CSASAGTSEYEQYF.

At least ten counts were recorded for this clonotype. The chain recombines TRBV14 with TRBJ2-7, with D maybe TRBD2 (6 bases). This CDR3 is built from 15 residues. V was trimmed by 4 bases and J by 6 bases, leaving 19 bases between them. Germline V gene data show CDR1 as SGHDN and CDR2 as FVKESK. CDR3 sequence reads: CASSPRTGGIGEQYF. CDR3 coding DNA: TGTGCCAGCAGCCCGAGGACGGGCGGGATCGGCGAGCAGTACTTC.

The J gene is TRBJ2-7, the V gene TRBV10-3, with D perhaps TRBD1 or TRBD2 (5 bases each). Trimming took off 9 bases at V and 2 bases at J, with 14 bases between the two ends. This CDR3 is built from 13 residues. The germline CDR1 and CDR2 sequences are ENHRY and SYGVKD. DNA for the CDR3: TGTGCCATTTCGGGGCAGAGAACCTACGAGCAGTACTTC. Translated: CAISGQRTYEQYF.

This clonotype was seen at least ten times. The rearrangement joins TRBV5-1 to TRBJ2-5, with 7 bases identical to TRBD1. Germline trimming cut 7 bases from V and 4 bases from J; bases unmatched to any gene: 4. Germline V gene sequence: CDR1 SGHRS, CDR2 YFSETQ. The CDR3 totals 12 residues. DNA of the CDR3: TGCGCCAGCCAACAGGGGAGAGAGACCCAGTACTTC. This sequence encodes CASQQGRETQYF.

This clonotype was recorded once. This chain connects TRBV25-1 to TRBJ2-7; no reliable D call. With 6 bases removed from V and 3 bases from J, the gap between germline ends came to 15 bases. This CDR3 contains 14 residues. CDR1 and CDR2 (germline): MGHDK, SYGVNS. The CDR3 nucleotides are TGTGCCAGCAGCTTAGCTTTCCAGAACTACGAGCAGTACTTC. Residues: CASSLAFQNYEQYF.

This clonotype came up many times. J is TRBJ1-3 and V is TRBV7-9; D not resolved. V was trimmed by 5 bases and J by 4 bases, leaving 6 bases between them. This CDR3 region has 12 residues. CDR1 SEHNR and CDR2 FQNEAQ come from the germline V gene (reference sequence). CDR3 loop: CASSREGNTIYF. The CDR3 DNA is TGTGCCAGCAGCAGAGAGGGAAACACCATATATTTT.

As concerns this clonotype: This likely comes from a read error, as the CDR3 has no conserved phenylalanine or tryptophan at its end. This rearrangement joins TRBV6-1 to TRBJ2-7; 8 bases agree with TRBD1. Unmatched junction bases numbered 6, after V lost 0 bases and J lost 5 bases. Germline-derived CDR1 and CDR2 are MNHNS and SASEGT. The CDR3 runs 15 residues. The CDR3 loop is CASSEAGTGSHEQYL. CDR3 sequence (DNA): TGTGCCAGCAGTGAAGCAGGGACAGGTAGCCACGAGCAGTACCTC.

The rearrangement joins TRBV10-3 to TRBJ1-4; D is unresolved. The V gene's germline CDR1 is ENHRY and CDR2 SYGVKD. V was cut by 2 bases and J by 0 bases, with 10 bases left in between. The CDR3 length is 16 residues. Written as DNA, the CDR3 is TGTGCCATCAGTGAGAGGGCATTAGCAACTAATGAAAAACTGTTTTTT. Its translation: CAISERALATNEKLFF.

The chain's CDR3 is CASSTAPGNEQFF. In DNA, the CDR3 is TGTGCCAGCAGCACCGCCCCTGGCAATGAGCAGTTCTTC. V is TRBV11-1 and J is TRBJ2-1; D gene ambiguous. The germline gives CDR1 SGHAT, CDR2 FQDESV (reference sequence). This CDR3 region has 13 residues. The V gene lost 5 bases and the J gene lost 6 bases, with 11 bases spanning the gap. The full variable domain, completed using reference TRBV11-1 and TRBJ2-1, is EAEVAQSPRYKITEKSQAVAFWCDPISGHATLYWYRQILGQGPELLVQFQDESVVDDSQLPKDRFSAERLKGVDSTLKIQPAELGDSAMYLCASSTAPGNEQFFGPGTRLTVL.

V is TRBV20-1 and J is TRBJ2-1; 9 nucleotides line up with TRBD1. This CDR3 is built from 15 residues. The ends lost 4 bases at V and 2 bases at J; junction bases unmatched: 6. Looked up from germline, CDR1 is DFQATT and CDR2 is SNEGSKA (reference sequence). Written as DNA, the CDR3 is TGCAGTGCTAACCTCGGGACAGGGACCTACAATGAGCAGTTCTTC. It encodes CSANLGTGTYNEQFF.

The J gene is TRBJ1-3, the V gene TRBV7-2; no clear D gene. Germline V gene sequence: CDR1 SGHTA, CDR2 FQGNSA. Trimming removed 3 bases at V and 0 bases at J, with 9 bases between. The CDR3 consists of 15 residues. CDR3 in amino acids: CASSFDRHSGNTIYF. CDR3 sequence (DNA): TGTGCCAGCAGCTTTGACCGTCACTCTGGAAACACCATATATTTT.

This clonotype was detected only a few times. The V call is TRBV6-1, the J call TRBJ2-7, with D possibly being TRBD1 (5 bases). The CDR3 sequence is 14 residues long. Germline assignment: CDR1 MNHNS and CDR2 SASEGT. The germline V and J ends were trimmed by 5 bases and 2 bases, with 13 bases remaining between them. Here the CDR3 reads CASSQYRQPYEQYF. The CDR3 nucleotides read TGTGCCAGCAGTCAATACAGGCAGCCCTACGAGCAGTACTTC.

In its sample, this clonotype was seen many times. The gene calls are TRBV12-3 or TRBV12-4 and TRBJ1-4; D is undetermined. V was pared by 6 bases and J by 4 bases, with 12 bases between. CDR3 length: 14 residues. The CDR3 is CASSVFLRNEKLFF. The CDR3 DNA is TGTGCCAGCAGCGTCTTCCTCCGTAATGAAAAACTGTTTTTT.

Comment on this clonotype: Since a much larger clone is just one base distant, this may be a read error. V usage is TRBV12-3 or TRBV12-4 and J usage is TRBJ2-1; D tentatively reads TRBD1 or TRBD2 (6 bases each). This CDR3 spans 15 amino acids. The CDR3 DNA follows: TGTGGCAGCAGTTTAGGGGGGAGCTCCTACAATGAGCAGTTCTTC. It yields the protein CGSSLGGSSYNEQFF.